Detailed here is one T cell receptor (beta chain). Individuals drawn from under 30 US areas were about 18 to 100 years old. Assignment of participants to cohorts was predicated upon participant-reported clinical history. The sample comes from a study of blood T cell repertoires in COVID-19. On the study more broadly: Sample material is recorded as cDNA or gDNA derived from T cells, B-cell-depleted T cells, or PBMCs.

The authors' processing: Amplified reference gene primers provided the basis for estimating nucleated cell counts. The data were produced by immunoSEQ multiplex PCR, yet TCRdb's version contains in-frame clones alone and is incomplete. That table furnishes V, J and clone size, whereas the DNA furnished D and trimming. The table shows more than 300,000 clones, with under 90% occurring only once. The ends lost 1 base at V and 8 bases at J; junction bases unmatched: 2. This CDR3 has 14 residues. CDR1 and CDR2 from the germline V gene are LGHDT and YNNKEL (reference sequence). Material: PBMCs or T cells enriched from blood (not recorded which). This chain joins TRBV3-1 (or the pseudogene TRBV3-2) and TRBJ1-6; TRBD1 agrees at 7 bases. This TCR was recovered from a woman between 25 and 40 years old who had recovered from COVID-19. CDR3 bases: TGTGCCAGCAGCCAAGTAACAGGGGATTCACCCCTCCACTTT. Translation: CASSQVTGDSPLHF.